Presented here are 27 T cell receptor beta chains from one specimen sequenced in a study of radiation and T cells in renal cell carcinoma. The time point: baseline pretreatment blood. Treatment defined: 15 Gy SBRT to primary tumor, nephrectomy 4 weeks later. The repertoire was sequenced with immunoSEQ multiplex PCR; TCRdb's copy has only in-frame clones and lacks some. The repertoire includes roughly 150,000 clones, 88% of them detected once, and roughly 4% sits in the top ten. The sequences come from blood, collected from a patient whose treatment included radiotherapy and nephrectomy. These receptors were obtained from a woman in her seventies with renal cell carcinoma.

With respect to this clone: The same CDR3 arises from other DNA sequences in this sample as well. V gene TRBV15 combines with J gene TRBJ2-7; TRBD1 agrees at 8 bases. Trimming removed 1 base from V and 0 bases from J; junction bases left unmatched: 5. Germline lookup yields CDR1 LNHNV and CDR2 YYDKDF (reference sequence). The CDR3 extends over 16 amino acids. CDR3 residues: CATSRAGTGVSYEQYF. The CDR3 DNA follows: TGTGCCACCAGCAGAGCCGGGACAGGTGTCTCCTACGAGCAGTACTTC. Full variable domain (remainder filled in from reference TRBV15 and TRBJ2-7): DAMVIQNPRYQVTQFGKPVTLSCSQTLNHNVMYWYQQKSSQAPKLLFHYYDKDFNNEADTPDNFQSRRPNTSFCFLDIRSPGLGDTAMYLCATSRAGTGVSYEQYFGPGTRLTVT.

Concerning this clone itself: One junction end disagrees with the germline gene, perhaps due to a read error. This chain joins TRBV7-7 and TRBJ2-3; 7 bases fit TRBD1. CDR3 length equals 17 residues. Germline CDR1 is SSHAT and CDR2 is FNYEAQ (reference sequence). This CDR3 reads CASSSHPRTGVPDTQYF. The CDR3 coding sequence is TGTGCTAGCAGCTCTCATCCACGGACAGGAGTCCCAGATACGCAGTATTTT.

The genes are TRBV7-2 and TRBJ1-4; 9 bases map to TRBD1. CDR1 and CDR2 (germline): SGHTA, FQGNSA. CDR3 length: 15 amino acids. V lost 5 bases to trimming and J lost 8 bases; unmatched junction nucleotides: 9. In nucleotides, the CDR3 is TGTGCCAGCAGCCTAAGGACAGGGGAAAGGGAAAAACTGTTTTTT. Translated: CASSLRTGEREKLFF. Using reference TRBV7-2 and TRBJ1-4 for the parts outside the CDR3, the full variable domain is GAGVSQSPSNKVTEKGKDVELRCDPISGHTALYWYRQSLGQGLEFLIYFQGNSAPDKSGLPSDRFSAERTGGSVSTLTIQRTQQEDSAVYLCASSLRTGEREKLFFGSGTQLSVL.

This chain joins TRBV21-1 and TRBJ1-6; TRBD1, the D gene given by the table, was not confirmed from the DNA. TRBV21-1 is marked as a pseudogene. The CDR3 totals 24 residues. CDR3 sequence reads: CASSTPPRLPHRVALTSYNSSLHF. CDR3 nucleotides: TGTGCCAGCAGCACGCCCCCTAGGCTCCCACACAGGGTGGCATTAACATCCTATAATTCATCCCTCCACTTT.

The rearrangement links TRBV30 to TRBJ2-3, with TRBD2 as a possible D gene (5 bases). Germline loops: CDR1 GTSNPN, CDR2 SVGIG (reference sequence). Trimming shortened V by 0 bases and J by 6 bases, and 10 bases separated the two germline ends. The CDR3 loop spans 13 amino acids. CDR3 amino acids: CAWSVGGPDTQYF. CDR3 DNA sequence: TGTGCCTGGAGTGTTGGCGGGCCCGATACGCAGTATTTT.

This clone was seen a handful of times. The chain has TRBV5-6 and TRBJ1-5, with 9 bases that match TRBD1. This CDR3 region has 15 residues. Germline assignment: CDR1 SGHDT and CDR2 YYEEEE. With V trimmed by 4 bases and J by 11 bases, 13 bases remained unmatched. The chain's CDR3 is CASSRTGAHWGAQHF. CDR3 sequence (DNA): TGTGCCAGCAGCCGGACAGGGGCCCACTGGGGGGCCCAGCATTTT.

The rearrangement joins TRBV6-5 to TRBJ2-3; the match to TRBD1 covers 8 bases. CDR3 length equals 14 residues. Germline loops: CDR1 MNHEY, CDR2 SVGAGI. V lost 6 bases to trimming and J lost 1 base; unmatched junction nucleotides: 3. The CDR3 DNA is TGTGCCAGCAGGGGACAGGTCGGCACAGATACGCAGTATTTT. Its protein product is CASRGQVGTDTQYF.

The gene calls are TRBV28 and TRBJ2-7, with 8 bases aligning to TRBD1. V trimming: 7 bases; J trimming: 7 bases; junction bases outside the gene matches: 9. In germline, CDR1 is MDHEN, CDR2 SYDVKM. The CDR3 sequence is 13 residues long. This chain's CDR3 is CASTLQGAGEQYF. In DNA, the CDR3 is TGTGCCAGCACCCTGCAGGGGGCAGGTGAGCAGTACTTC.

The chain joins TRBV25-1 to TRBJ1-2; a possible D gene is TRBD1 (6 bases). Trimming stripped 6 bases from V and 8 bases from J, with 25 bases between. Germline values: CDR1 MGHDK, CDR2 SYGVNS. The length of the CDR3 is 16 residues. CDR3 DNA: TGTGCCAGCAGCACCTGGGGAAGGGGGGACACGGGCGGCTACACCTTC. Translating gives CASSTWGRGDTGGYTF.

DNA for the CDR3: TGTGCCAGCAGTTTAATTCAGCGGGGGGTAGCCAAAAACATTCAGTACTTC. This translates into CASSLIQRGVAKNIQYF. V and J are TRBV27 and TRBJ2-4; 9 bases match TRBD2. The germline gives CDR1 MNHEY, CDR2 SMNVEV (reference sequence). CDR3 length equals 17 residues. V was pared by 2 bases and J by 0 bases, with 5 bases of the junction left unmatched.

The J gene is TRBJ1-3, the V gene TRBV6-5; D uncertain. Trimming took off 4 bases at V and 0 bases at J, with 10 bases between the two ends. The germline V gene has CDR1 MNHEY and CDR2 SVGAGI. The CDR3 contains 15 residues. CDR3 nucleotide sequence: TGTGCCAGCAGTTTCCTGGGCCGCTCTGGAAACACCATATATTTT. This sequence encodes CASSFLGRSGNTIYF.

The chain is built from TRBV27 and TRBJ2-7; perhaps TRBD1 as D (6 bases). Germline assignment: CDR1 MNHEY and CDR2 SMNVEV (reference sequence). CDR3 size: 13 residues. The germline V and J ends were trimmed by 4 bases and 0 bases, with 7 bases remaining between them. This CDR3 is CASSSDSSYEQYF. In nucleotides, the CDR3 is TGTGCCAGCAGTTCGGACAGCTCCTACGAGCAGTACTTC.

The rearrangement links TRBV7-9 to TRBJ1-5, with 9 bases that match TRBD1. Trimming at V came to 5 bases and at J to 2 bases, leaving 7 bases not matched to a gene. Germline CDR1 and CDR2: SEHNR and FQNEAQ (reference sequence). The CDR3 contains 16 residues. The CDR3 DNA reads TGTGCCAGCAGCCCACAGGGGGCGCTGGGCAATCAGCCCCAGCATTTT. It is translated as CASSPQGALGNQPQHF.

The CDR3 sequence is CASSTGQRPPRSNQPQHF. CDR3 coding DNA: TGTGCCAGTAGTACCGGACAGAGACCCCCTAGGAGCAATCAGCCCCAGCATTTT. The J gene is TRBJ1-5, the V gene TRBV19; TRBD1 might be the D (6 bases). V lost 4 bases to trimming and J lost 1 base, with 20 bases between them. The CDR3 has 18 residues. The V gene's germline CDR1 is LNHDA and CDR2 SQIVND (reference sequence).

V usage is TRBV10-3 and J usage is TRBJ2-5; TRBD2 matches 8 bases. Trimming removed 7 bases from V and 3 bases from J; junction bases left unmatched: 4. Germline CDR1 is ENHRY and CDR2 is SYGVKD. The CDR3 spans 13 residues. The DNA of the CDR3 is TGTGCCATCACCGGGGGGGCCGAAGAGACCCAGTACTTC. This sequence encodes CAITGGAEETQYF.

The chain is built from TRBV5-1 and TRBJ2-2; D is perhaps TRBD1 (5 bases). Trimming removed 0 bases from V and 1 base from J, with 10 bases in between. CDR3 length equals 16 residues. Germline values: CDR1 SGHRS, CDR2 YFSETQ. The CDR3 region has the DNA TGCGCCAGCAGCTTGGGGCCAGGGCAGAACACCGGGGAGCTGTTTTTT. Its protein product is CASSLGPGQNTGELFF.

This clone was counted between two and nine times. The V and J genes are TRBV4-3 and TRBJ2-1; D is unclear. The CDR3 is made up of 12 amino acids. Per germline, CDR1 LGHNA and CDR2 YSLEER. V gave up 3 bases and J gave up 14 bases, with 14 bases separating them. CDR3 in DNA: TGCGCCAGCAGCCACCCCGGGCTGCCTAAGTTCTTC. Protein sequence: CASSHPGLPKFF.

The genes are TRBV11-2 and TRBJ2-5; the match to TRBD1 covers 7 bases. CDR3 length: 15 amino acids. V lost 4 bases, J lost 2 bases, and 7 bases stayed unmatched. Germline assignment: CDR1 SGHAT and CDR2 FQNNGV. CDR3 protein: CASSSGTVIQETQYF. The CDR3 region has the DNA TGTGCCAGCAGCTCCGGGACAGTAATTCAAGAGACCCAGTACTTC. Full variable domain (missing parts from reference TRBV11-2 and TRBJ2-5): EAGVAQSPRYKIIEKRQSVAFWCNPISGHATLYWYQQILGQGPKLLIQFQNNGVVDDSQLPKDRFSAERLKGVDSTLKIQPAKLEDSAVYLCASSSGTVIQETQYFGPGTRLLVL.

V usage is TRBV5-8 and J usage is TRBJ1-1; perhaps TRBD1 as D (5 bases). Germline CDR1 SGHTS, CDR2 YDEGEE. The CDR3 loop spans 14 amino acids. With 0 bases removed from V and 4 bases from J, the gap between germline ends came to 10 bases. The CDR3 DNA sequence: TGTGCCAGCAGCTTGGTGGCGGGGGGCACTGAAGCTTTCTTT. Its protein product is CASSLVAGGTEAFF. Together with reference TRBV5-8 and TRBJ1-1, the CDR3 gives the full variable domain: EAGVTQSPTHLIKTRGQQATLRCSPISGHTSVYWYQQALGLGLQFLLWYDEGEERNRGNFPPRFSGRQFPNYSSELNVNALELEDSALYLCASSLVAGGTEAFFGQGTRLTVV.

The chain joins TRBV6-5 to TRBJ1-3; TRBD1 aligns across 9 bases. The CDR3 spans 16 residues. Germline CDR1 and CDR2: MNHEY and SVGAGI. V was clipped by 0 bases and J by 4 bases; unmatched bases: 4. CDR3 in amino acids: CASSYSSGTGGNTIYF. In DNA form, the CDR3 reads TGTGCCAGCAGTTACTCGAGCGGGACAGGGGGAAACACCATATATTTT.

The chain has TRBV7-9 and TRBJ2-7; D perhaps matches TRBD1 (6 bases). V lost 5 bases to trimming and J lost 3 bases, with 11 bases between them. CDR3 size: 13 residues. Germline CDR1 SEHNR, CDR2 FQNEAQ (reference sequence). The CDR3 DNA reads as TGTGCCAGCAGCGACAGGCTGGGCTACGAGCAGTACTTC. Translating it yields CASSDRLGYEQYF.

This sequence joins TRBV20-1 and TRBJ1-1; D is ambiguous. Trimming took 6 bases from V and 1 from J, leaving 6 bases between them. Germline loops: CDR1 DFQATT, CDR2 SNEGSKA (reference sequence). The length of the CDR3 is 11 residues. CDR3 DNA sequence: TGCAGTGCGTACAGGAACACTGAAGCTTTCTTT. This codes for CSAYRNTEAFF.

The V gene is TRBV15, the J gene TRBJ1-3; D remains unclear. Trimming pared 0 bases from V and 1 base from J, leaving 7 bases between. Germline V lookup: CDR1 LNHNV, CDR2 YYDKDF (reference sequence). The CDR3 has 15 amino acids. This CDR3 reads CATSRDQGSGNTIYF. DNA of the CDR3: TGTGCCACCAGCAGAGATCAAGGTTCTGGAAACACCATATATTTT.

This clone has only a few counts. This chain joins TRBV30 and TRBJ1-6, with TRBD1 as a possible D gene (5 bases). V lost 0 bases and J lost 7, with 10 bases in between. The CDR3 totals 14 residues. Germline V gene data show CDR1 as GTSNPN and CDR2 as SVGIG (reference sequence). The chain's CDR3 is CAWSVDRDNSPLHF. CDR3 nucleotides: TGTGCCTGGAGTGTGGATAGGGACAATTCACCCCTCCACTTT.

The V call is TRBV5-1, the J call TRBJ2-3; the D gene is possibly TRBD1 (6 bases). CDR1 is SGHRS and CDR2 is YFSETQ in the germline V gene. V dropped 0 bases and J dropped 2 bases, with 10 bases sitting between them. The CDR3 spans 15 residues. CDR3 bases: TGCGCCAGCAGCTTGGACAGGGTAAACACAGATACGCAGTATTTT. Amino acids: CASSLDRVNTDTQYF.

This CDR3 reads CASSYGRAETQYF. The CDR3 DNA sequence: TGTGCCAGTAGCTACGGCAGGGCAGAGACCCAGTACTTC. This sequence joins TRBV19 and TRBJ2-5; perhaps TRBD1 as D (5 bases). The CDR3 totals 13 residues. V dropped 6 bases and J dropped 4 bases, with 12 bases sitting between them. Germline V gene data show CDR1 as LNHDA and CDR2 as SQIVND (reference sequence).

V usage is TRBV7-2 and J usage is TRBJ2-1; D unclear. Per germline, CDR1 SGHTA and CDR2 FQGNSA. The CDR3 spans 13 residues. The V end was cut by 5 bases, the J end by 8 bases, with 13 bases between. CDR3 protein: CASSHRGRYEQFF. Written as DNA, the CDR3 is TGTGCCAGCAGCCATCGAGGAAGGTATGAGCAGTTCTTC.